This T cell receptor (beta chain) is from a study of CD8+ T cells in alopecia areata. CDR1 SEHNR and CDR2 FQNEAQ come from the germline V gene (reference sequence). J gave up 8 bases and V 5 bases, and 7 bases lay outside the gene matches. The CDR3 runs 13 residues. cDNA serving as the sequencing template came from extracted, reverse transcribed RNA. The data were produced by immunoSEQ multiplex PCR, yet TCRdb's version contains in-frame clones alone and is incomplete. Here the sample spans approximately 210,000 clones, 66% being singletons. Treatment noted: oral pan-JAK inhibitor, 5-10 mg twice daily.

The sample was CD4+ T cells sorted from blood, taken at approximately week 42, from a patient treated with tofacitinib. The chain is built from TRBV7-9 and TRBJ2-3; 7 bases are shared with TRBD1. This sequence was found in a human donor with alopecia areata. This CDR3 is CASSERGGGTQYF. The DNA for the CDR3 is TGTGCCAGCAGCGAGAGAGGGGGCGGTACGCAGTATTTT.